Shown below are 23 T cell receptor beta chains from a single sample sequenced in a study of blood T cell repertoires in COVID-19. Repertoires were generated with immunoSEQ multiplex PCR, while TCRdb's copy carries only in-frame clones and drops some. The data hold 250,000 to 300,000 clones, with roughly 83% observed a single time. Material: peripheral blood. Receptors originate from a man aged 60-69 years who had recovered from COVID-19.

This clone was observed once. V is TRBV2 and J is TRBJ1-1; D possibly corresponds to TRBD1 (6 bases). Per germline, CDR1 SNHLY and CDR2 FYNNEI. V was cut by 7 bases and J by 0 bases, with 9 bases left in between. The CDR3 runs 13 residues. The CDR3 region has the DNA TGTGCCAGCATGTACAGGGTGAACACTGAAGCTTTCTTT. Protein sequence: CASMYRVNTEAFF. Full variable domain (remainder filled in from reference TRBV2 and TRBJ1-1): EPEVTQTPSHQVTQMGQEVILRCVPISNHLYFYWYRQILGQKVEFLVSFYNNEISEKSEIFDDQFSVERPDGSNFTLKIRSTKLEDSAMYFCASMYRVNTEAFFGQGTRLTVV.

This sequence joins TRBV30 and TRBJ2-1; 9 bases are a match to TRBD2. CDR3 length: 16 amino acids. V was clipped by 3 bases and J by 4 bases; unmatched bases: 10. Germline loops: CDR1 GTSNPN, CDR2 SVGIG (reference sequence). CDR3 nucleotides: TGTGCCTGGAGCCGTGGAGCGGGGGGCCCGTACAATGAGCAGTTCTTC. Protein sequence: CAWSRGAGGPYNEQFF.

As regards this clone: Relative to the germline gene, one junction end is altered; a read error may explain this. The gene calls are TRBV30 and TRBJ1-6, with D uncertain. Germline CDR1 GTSNPN, CDR2 SVGIG (reference sequence). The CDR3 has 12 residues. The CDR3, as DNA: TGTGCCGGGAGCCGGGAGAGTTCACCCCTCCACTTT. Its translation is CAGSRESSPLHF.

The CDR3, as DNA: TGTGCCAGTAGTGACACTAGGAGCTCCTACAATGAGCAGTTCTTC. It translates to CASSDTRSSYNEQFF. The J gene is TRBJ2-1, the V gene TRBV19; D might be TRBD2 (5 bases). The germline V and J ends were trimmed by 5 bases and 0 bases, with 11 bases remaining between them. The germline gives CDR1 LNHDA, CDR2 SQIVND (reference sequence). The CDR3 has 15 residues.

The chain is built from TRBV18 and TRBJ1-2; TRBD1 might be the D (6 bases). In germline, CDR1 is KGHSH, CDR2 LQKENI. Trimming took 2 bases from V and 1 from J, leaving 14 bases between them. The CDR3 contains 16 residues. The CDR3 loop is CASSPMGTKLNYGYTF. In nucleotides, the CDR3 is TGTGCCAGCTCACCAATGGGGACAAAACTTAACTATGGCTACACCTTC.

This clone appeared once. This chain connects TRBV5-5 to TRBJ2-7; D not resolved. Germline V lookup: CDR1 SGHKS, CDR2 YYEKEE (reference sequence). V lost 1 base to trimming and J lost 1 base, with 15 bases between them. The length of the CDR3 is 16 residues. In DNA form, the CDR3 reads TGTGCCAGCAGCTTGTCGAGGTCGGCAAAGTCCTACGAGCAGTACTTC. This translates into CASSLSRSAKSYEQYF.

The rearrangement links TRBV5-1 to TRBJ2-1; 7 nucleotides agree with TRBD1. This CDR3 contains 15 residues. The germline gives CDR1 SGHRS, CDR2 YFSETQ. J gave up 4 bases and V 2 bases, and 6 bases lay outside the gene matches. The CDR3 coding sequence is TGCGCCAGCAGCTTCGGGACAGAGAGTTACAATGAGCAGTTCTTC. It translates to CASSFGTESYNEQFF.

In nucleotides, the CDR3 is TGTGCCACCAGTGATTACCCCAGGGGGTCTGGCAATCAGCCCCAGCATTTT. Its protein product is CATSDYPRGSGNQPQHF. The chain recombines TRBV24-1 with TRBJ1-5; TRBD1 matches at 7 bases. Trimming removed 2 bases from V and 2 bases from J; junction bases left unmatched: 8. Per the germline V gene, CDR1 is KGHDR and CDR2 is SFDVKD. There are 17 residues in the CDR3.

The chain joins TRBV19 to TRBJ2-3; TRBD2 agrees at 8 bases. Germline V CDR1 and CDR2: LNHDA, SQIVND (reference sequence). This CDR3 contains 15 residues. V lost 3 bases to trimming and J lost 5 bases; unmatched junction nucleotides: 7. The CDR3 loop is CASSILAGRVDTQYF. The DNA for the CDR3 is TGTGCCAGTAGTATCTTAGCGGGGCGCGTAGATACGCAGTATTTT.

This chain joins TRBV6-1 and TRBJ2-6; D is possibly TRBD1 (5 bases). The CDR3 has 17 amino acids. Germline CDR1 reads MNHNS; CDR2 reads SASEGT. Trimming removed 0 bases from V and 0 bases from J, with 9 bases in between. CDR3 amino acids: CASSEAGRASGANVLTF. The CDR3 DNA sequence: TGTGCCAGCAGTGAAGCTGGCAGGGCCTCTGGGGCCAACGTCCTGACTTTC.

This clone was counted once. The gene calls are TRBV3-1 (or the pseudogene TRBV3-2) and TRBJ2-1; 14 bases are a match to TRBD2. Germline V gene sequence: CDR1 LGHDT, CDR2 YNNKEL (reference sequence). With V trimmed by 2 bases and J by 7 bases, 7 bases remained unmatched. CDR3 length: 17 residues. CDR3 protein: CASSQRLTSGRANEQFF. As DNA, the CDR3 is TGTGCCAGCAGCCAACGCCTGACTAGCGGGAGGGCAAATGAGCAGTTCTTC.

The chain is built from TRBV30 and TRBJ2-5; 9 bases agree with TRBD1. V shed 4 bases, J shed 3 bases, and the junction held 3 bases outside the gene matches. CDR1 and CDR2 (germline): GTSNPN, SVGIG (reference sequence). This CDR3 spans 13 amino acids. The CDR3, as DNA: TGTGCCTGGAACAGGGGGCTAAAAGAGACCCAGTACTTC. This translates into CAWNRGLKETQYF.

The CDR3 region has the DNA TGTGCCAGCAGTTACGGGCAGCTCACTGAAGCTTTCTTT. It yields the protein CASSYGQLTEAFF. This chain links TRBV6-5 with TRBJ1-1; the D is unclear. This CDR3 has 13 amino acids. Germline loops: CDR1 MNHEY, CDR2 SVGAGI. Trimming removed 2 bases from V and 4 bases from J, with 8 bases in between.

The rearrangement uses TRBV19 and TRBJ2-2; 8 nucleotides agree with TRBD2. V shed 4 bases and J 0 bases; nucleotides not matched to a gene: 1. The CDR3 sequence is 15 residues long. Germline V gives CDR1 LNHDA, CDR2 SQIVND (reference sequence). Written as DNA, the CDR3 is TGTGCCAGTAGTAAGCGGGGGTCGAACACCGGGGAGCTGTTTTTT. Encoded protein: CASSKRGSNTGELFF.

This rearrangement joins TRBV15 to TRBJ2-5, with D possibly being TRBD1 (5 bases). The V and J ends lost 4 bases and 2 bases respectively, with 11 bases between them. Germline-derived CDR1 and CDR2 are LNHNV and YYDKDF (reference sequence). The CDR3 extends over 14 amino acids. CDR3 amino acids: CATSTGSVQETQYF. The DNA of the CDR3 is TGTGCCACCAGCACAGGGTCGGTACAAGAGACCCAGTACTTC. Looking up the rest from reference TRBV15 and TRBJ2-5 gives the full variable domain: DAMVIQNPRYQVTQFGKPVTLSCSQTLNHNVMYWYQQKSSQAPKLLFHYYDKDFNNEADTPDNFQSRRPNTSFCFLDIRSPGLGDTAMYLCATSTGSVQETQYFGPGTRLLVL.

The chain uses TRBV7-2 and TRBJ1-6; possibly TRBD1 for D (6 bases). Trimming took off 1 base at V and 7 bases at J, with 11 bases between the two ends. This CDR3 has 15 residues. Germline V gene sequence: CDR1 SGHTA, CDR2 FQGNSA. The CDR3 nucleotides read TGTGCCAGCAGCTTAGAATCGCAGGGGAATTCACCCCTCCACTTT. The encoded protein is CASSLESQGNSPLHF.

This sequence joins TRBV3-1 (or the pseudogene TRBV3-2) and TRBJ2-1; perhaps TRBD2 as D (7 bases). This CDR3 has 12 residues. Germline CDR1 LGHDT, CDR2 YNNKEL (reference sequence). With 2 bases removed from V and 16 bases from J, the gap between germline ends came to 15 bases. CDR3 amino acids: CASSQRGGPSFF. For the CDR3, the DNA is TGTGCCAGCAGCCAACGCGGGGGCCCCTCCTTCTTC.

CDR3 in amino acids: CASSPGQGASSGGNTIYF. CDR3 DNA sequence: TGTGCCAGCAGTCCCGGACAGGGGGCGTCGTCGGGTGGAAACACCATATATTTT. V is TRBV7-2 and J is TRBJ1-3, with TRBD1 matching 11 bases. The junction had 13 bases not matched to a gene; V was cut back by 6 bases and J by 3 bases. The CDR3 runs to 18 residues. Germline V lookup: CDR1 SGHTA, CDR2 FQGNSA.

The chain couples TRBV11-1 to TRBJ2-7; weak D call: TRBD2 (5 bases). The CDR3 consists of 13 residues. The germline V gene has CDR1 SGHAT and CDR2 FQDESV (reference sequence). Trimming pared 5 bases from V and 7 bases from J, leaving 15 bases between. The CDR3 reads CASSKDSPREQYF. The CDR3 DNA reads as TGTGCCAGCAGCAAGGACTCCCCGAGGGAGCAGTACTTC.

The V call is TRBV5-5, the J call TRBJ1-4; 8 positions agree with TRBD1. Germline V CDR1 and CDR2: SGHKS, YYEKEE (reference sequence). After removal of 4 bases from V and 4 bases from J, the junction contained 12 bases not matched to a gene. The CDR3 is 17 amino acids. The CDR3 loop reads CASSSRTGSPGNEKLFF. The CDR3 coding sequence is TGTGCCAGCAGCAGCAGGACAGGGTCCCCAGGTAATGAAAAACTGTTTTTT.

Remarks on this clone: Other DNA sequences from this sample encode an identical CDR3 as well. The chain combines TRBV11-2 with TRBJ2-1; 8 positions agree with TRBD1. V was clipped by 4 bases and J by 1 base; unmatched bases: 3. This CDR3 contains 15 residues. The germline V gene has CDR1 SGHAT and CDR2 FQNNGV. The CDR3 bases are TGTGCCAGCAGCTCGCAGGGGGCGTCCTACAATGAGCAGTTCTTC. Translating it yields CASSSQGASYNEQFF.

The chain recombines TRBV10-1 with TRBJ2-1, with 13 bases identical to TRBD2. The CDR3 runs to 23 residues. The junction had 28 bases not matched to a gene; V was cut back by 11 bases and J by 0 bases. Germline V lookup: CDR1 WNHNN, CDR2 SYGVQD (reference sequence). This CDR3 reads CAPSHRSGGLTSGRRSSYNEQFF. DNA of the CDR3: TGCGCCCCTTCCCATCGGAGCGGAGGATTGACTAGCGGGAGGCGAAGCTCCTACAATGAGCAGTTCTTC.

The chain has TRBV21-1 and TRBJ2-5; no DNA check was done on the table's D call, TRBD2. TRBV21-1 constitutes a pseudogene. This CDR3 has 16 amino acids. The CDR3 loop is CASRGLAGECQETQYF. The CDR3 DNA follows: TGTGCCAGCAGGGGACTAGCGGGGGAGTGCCAAGAGACCCAGTACTTC.